This T cell receptor (beta chain) was documented in a study of T-cell reconstitution after alpha-beta-depleted transplantation in children. Whole-study findings and limits: By one year post-transplant, T-cell counts and diversity largely arose from T cells that were newly produced. The study traced high day-60 TCRbeta diversity in some patients to surviving recipient T cells and thymic progenitors. Reportedly, alpha-beta T cells present about two months post-transplant originated from several hundred expanded clones of graft origin.

As it was prepared, the TCRbeta library received unique molecular identifiers. MiXCR, run by TCRdb on the PCR reads, gives a single entry per CDR3 protein. Seen here are 700,000 to 850,000 distinct CDR3 sequences, around 17% observed once, and the top ten hold roughly 5%. On this clonotype: The target antigen is unknown.

With 4 bases clipped from V and 2 bases from J, the junction kept 13 bases outside the gene matches. The CDR3 length is 19 residues. CDR1 and CDR2 (germline): SGHRS, YFSETQ. The chain has TRBV5-1 and TRBJ2-1; 12 bases fit TRBD2. The sequences come from PBMCs, mostly from graft donor cells, collected 360 days after TCRalphabeta/CD19-depleted stem cell transplant. This receptor was taken from a male patient younger than 18 who had a stem cell transplant for acute lymphoblastic leukemia, so the T cells may come from the graft donor. CDR3 in DNA: TGCGCCAGCAGCGTGACTAGCGGGAGCTCTCTAATAACCTACAATGAGCAGTTCTTC. This gives the protein CASSVTSGSSLITYNEQFF.